Detailed here is one T cell receptor (beta chain). This sample stems from a study of CD8+ T cells in alopecia areata. Overall study: People stayed on tofacitinib for 6 to 18 months, then stopped the drug for 6 months.

Both peripheral blood and punch biopsies of lesional scalp skin were obtained from patients who had alopecia areata. It was from PBMCs that CD4+ and CD8+ T cells were sorted. J gave up 8 bases and V 3 bases, and 13 bases lay outside the gene matches. Germline V lookup: CDR1 MNHEY, CDR2 SMNVEV (reference sequence). This CDR3 spans 16 amino acids. cDNA serving as the sequencing template came from extracted, reverse transcribed RNA. Only in-frame clones appear in the TCRdb table, and some are missing; sequencing was by immunoSEQ multiplex PCR. The sample shows 150,000 to 180,000 clones, more than 45% of them seen only once.

The J gene is TRBJ2-1, the V gene TRBV27; 7 positions match TRBD2. This clonotype was sampled from a human donor with alopecia areata. Sequenced here: CD8+ T cells sorted from blood, sampled at week 0. CDR3 residues: CASSFSRGEVGHEQFF. CDR3 in DNA: TGTGCCAGCAGTTTCTCACGGGGGGAGGTTGGACATGAGCAGTTCTTC.